This T cell receptor beta chain was captured in a study of blood T cell repertoires in COVID-19. Study-level information: Both acute and convalescent COVID-19 samples were obtained from the United States, Italy and Spain. The analysed material was cDNA or gDNA that came from T cells, B-cell-depleted T cells, or PBMCs.

The CDR3 runs to 15 residues. The V segment lost 1 base and the J segment 3 bases; nucleotides outside the gene matches: 5. Germline V gene data show CDR1 as MNHNS and CDR2 as SASEGT. In the study's own analysis: For nucleated cells, counts were estimated from reference gene primer amplification. Here immunoSEQ multiplex PCR was the method, and the copy in TCRdb shows in-frame clones only, minus some. The V and J calls and clone size were taken over from that table, and D and trimming were inferred from the DNA. The repertoire includes about 31,000 clones, 89% of them detected once, and 0.55% sits in the top ten.

The rearrangement joins TRBV6-1 to TRBJ2-7; 8 nucleotides line up with TRBD1. This TCR was recovered from a woman aged 40 to 49 with active or convalescent COVID-19. What was sequenced was peripheral blood. This CDR3 is CASSEGTGILYEQYF. CDR3 nucleotides: TGTGCCAGCAGTGAAGGGACAGGGATCCTCTACGAGCAGTACTTC.